The 24 T cell receptor beta chains below come from one sample, sequenced in a study of tumor-infiltrating lymphocytes in primary liver carcinoma. With a constant-region primer, TCR beta cDNA was made from about 0.55 ug of total RNA. Library construction for TCR beta comprised three nested multiplex PCR rounds performed with slightly modified ARM-PCR. The two initial PCR rounds, roughly 11 cycles each, used TRBV1-TRBV30 forward and C-beta reverse primers. From the multiplex PCR reads, TCRdb called clonotypes with MiXCR, one entry per CDR3 protein. The data show some 190,000 distinct CDR3 sequences, about 55% seen once. Unsorted whole blood yielded blood RNA, and germline DNA was extracted as well. Sequenced input: peripheral blood. Receptor source: a man aged 40-55 years with primary liver carcinoma and hepatitis B virus infection.

This clonotype occurred a few times. The CDR3 protein is CASSQVGPFTDTQYF. The CDR3 region has the DNA TGCGCCAGCAGCCAAGTTGGGCCGTTCACAGATACGCAGTATTTT. The chain carries TRBV4-1 and TRBJ2-3; D not resolved. This CDR3 is 15 amino acids long. V lost 1 base to trimming and J lost 2 bases, with 10 bases between them. CDR1 and CDR2 from the germline V gene are MGHRA and YSYEKL.

The table lists this clonotype with a few counts. This chain links TRBV6-6 with TRBJ2-1; D is unresolved. Deletions cut 2 bases from V and 5 bases from J, with 16 bases between. The CDR3 sequence is 16 residues long. The germline gives CDR1 MNHNY, CDR2 SVGAGI (reference sequence). In nucleotides, the CDR3 is TGTGCCAGCAGTTACCCGGAGCTGGAGAGAGACAATGAGCAGTTCTTC. This translates into CASSYPELERDNEQFF.

As regards this clonotype: One end of the junction does not line up with germline, which may come from a read error. The chain combines TRBV6-2 or TRBV6-3 with TRBJ2-6, with D maybe TRBD1 (7 bases). The CDR3 runs 15 residues. CDR1 is MNHEY and CDR2 is SVGEGT in the germline V gene. Written as DNA, the CDR3 is TGTGCCAGCAGCCTTCAAGGGGGCGGGGCCAACATCCTGACTTTC. This translates into CASSLQGGGANILTF.

The gene calls are TRBV5-4 and TRBJ1-2; tentatively, D is TRBD1 (6 bases). Germline V gene sequence: CDR1 SGHNT, CDR2 YYREEE (reference sequence). With 3 bases removed from V and 10 bases from J, the gap between germline ends came to 19 bases. The CDR3 is 14 amino acids. As DNA, the CDR3 is TGTGCCAGCAGCTCGAGCCAGGGGATTGATGTCTACACCTTC. This gives the protein CASSSSQGIDVYTF.

This chain connects TRBV7-8 to TRBJ2-3; D gene uncertain. With 5 bases removed from V and 2 bases from J, the gap between germline ends came to 11 bases. Germline CDR1 and CDR2: SGHVS and FQNEAQ. This CDR3 is built from 14 residues. The CDR3 protein is CASSISLTTDTQYF. The CDR3 DNA reads as TGTGCCAGCAGCATTAGTTTGACCACAGATACGCAGTATTTT.

The rearrangement uses TRBV12-3 or TRBV12-4 and TRBJ1-1; 9 bases align to TRBD1. The CDR3 has 14 residues. After removal of 3 bases from V and 3 bases from J, the junction contained 2 bases not matched to a gene. The DNA for the CDR3 is TGTGCCAGCAGTTTTTGGGACAGGGACACTGAAGCTTTCTTT. Protein: CASSFWDRDTEAFF.

J is TRBJ2-6 and V is TRBV5-5; the D gene is possibly TRBD1 (6 bases). Germline CDR1 SGHKS, CDR2 YYEKEE (reference sequence). This CDR3 has 15 residues. Between the trimmed V and J ends, which lost 6 bases and 3 bases, there was a span of 13 bases. In DNA form, the CDR3 reads TGTGCCAGCAACCAGGGGAATTTTGGGGCCAACGTCCTGACTTTC. It translates to CASNQGNFGANVLTF.

This clonotype was detected only a few times. The genes are TRBV6-1 and TRBJ2-5; either TRBD1 or TRBD2 may fit D (5 bases each). The CDR3 length is 14 residues. The germline gives CDR1 MNHNS, CDR2 SASEGT. V lost 2 bases, J lost 5 bases, and 12 bases lay in between. CDR3 sequence: CASSETRDRETQYF. CDR3 nucleotides: TGTGCCAGCAGTGAAACCCGGGACCGGGAGACCCAGTACTTC.

On this clonotype: This may stem from a read error, because a much larger clone lies one nucleotide away. J is TRBJ2-1 and V is TRBV11-2; 10 bases are a match to TRBD1. The CDR3 totals 17 residues. With 1 base clipped from V and 2 bases from J, the junction kept 5 bases outside the gene matches. CDR1 is SGHAT and CDR2 is FQNNGV in the germline V gene. DNA of the CDR3: TGTGCCAGCAGCTTAGGACAGGGGGCCCTACCCTACAATGAGCAGTTCTTC. Translated, it gives CASSLGQGALPYNEQFF.

As for this clonotype: At one end, the junction sequence differs from germline, possibly due to a read error. V gene TRBV5-4 combines with J gene TRBJ1-1; D unresolved. This CDR3 region has 15 residues. From germline, CDR1 is SGHNT and CDR2 YYREEE (reference sequence). The CDR3 region has the DNA TGTGCCAGCAGTTTGGAACTGGAGAGGAGCACTGAAGCTTTCTTT. Translating gives CASSLELERSTEAFF. Supplemented by reference TRBV5-4 and TRBJ1-1, the full variable domain reads ETGVTQSPTHLIKTRGQQVTLRCSSQSGHNTVSWYQQALGQGPQFIFQYYREEENGRGNFPPRFSGLQFPNYSSELNVNALELDDSALYLCASSLELERSTEAFFGQGTRLTVV.

The rearrangement uses TRBV5-4 and TRBJ2-3; maybe TRBD2 (6 bases). The germline V gene encodes CDR1 SGHNT and CDR2 YYREEE (reference sequence). This CDR3 is built from 13 residues. The V gene lost 5 bases and the J gene lost 6 bases, with 13 bases spanning the gap. The CDR3 protein is CASRRDGTDTQYF. In nucleotides, the CDR3 is TGTGCCAGCAGACGGGATGGGACTGATACGCAGTATTTT. Supplemented by reference TRBV5-4 and TRBJ2-3, the full variable domain reads ETGVTQSPTHLIKTRGQQVTLRCSSQSGHNTVSWYQQALGQGPQFIFQYYREEENGRGNFPPRFSGLQFPNYSSELNVNALELDDSALYLCASRRDGTDTQYFGPGTRLTVL.

The V and J genes are TRBV11-2 and TRBJ2-3; TRBD2 agrees at 11 bases. CDR1 is SGHAT, CDR2 FQNNGV, per germline. The trim removed 10 bases at V and 7 bases at J, leaving 16 bases unmatched. This CDR3 spans 16 amino acids. In nucleotides, the CDR3 is TGTGCCATCATCCAAGATACTAGCGGGGGTTGGAATACGCAGTATTTT. Its protein product is CAIIQDTSGGWNTQYF. Together with reference TRBV11-2 and TRBJ2-3, the CDR3 gives the full variable domain: EAGVAQSPRYKIIEKRQSVAFWCNPISGHATLYWYQQILGQGPKLLIQFQNNGVVDDSQLPKDRFSAERLKGVDSTLKIQPAKLEDSAVYLCAIIQDTSGGWNTQYFGPGTRLTVL.

V gene TRBV11-2 combines with J gene TRBJ2-7; D is tentatively TRBD1 or TRBD2 (5 bases each). V was clipped by 5 bases and J by 3 bases, with 17 bases between them. Germline CDR1 reads SGHAT; CDR2 reads FQNNGV. This CDR3 is built from 15 residues. The CDR3 reads CASSHRWDLCYEQYF. CDR3 DNA sequence: TGTGCCAGCAGCCATAGGTGGGACCTTTGCTACGAGCAGTACTTC.

This clonotype appeared many times. The genes are TRBV11-1 and TRBJ2-5; the match to TRBD1 covers 10 bases. The CDR3 has 14 amino acids. Germline trimming cut 5 bases from V and 5 bases from J; bases unmatched to any gene: 5. Looked up from germline, CDR1 is SGHAT and CDR2 is FQDESV (reference sequence). The chain's CDR3 is CASSMTGGGETQYF. Written as DNA, the CDR3 is TGTGCCAGCAGCATGACAGGGGGCGGCGAGACCCAGTACTTC.

In this sample, this clonotype turned up many times. V gene TRBV11-3 combines with J gene TRBJ2-1; D gene unclear. The germline CDR1 and CDR2 sequences are SGHNT and YENEEA. Deletions cut 1 base from V and 4 bases from J, with 5 bases between. The CDR3 is 13 amino acids. The CDR3 DNA follows: TGTGCCAGCAGCTTAGCGGAGTACAATGAGCAGTTCTTC. It codes for CASSLAEYNEQFF.

This chain links TRBV30 with TRBJ2-3; D perhaps matches TRBD1 (5 bases). Germline assignment: CDR1 GTSNPN and CDR2 SVGIG (reference sequence). V lost 2 bases and J lost 5, with 8 bases in between. The CDR3 has 12 amino acids. The CDR3 DNA is TGTGCCTGGAGTATACAGGAAGATACGCAGTATTTT. It is translated as CAWSIQEDTQYF.

This clonotype was detected many times. The chain couples TRBV11-1 to TRBJ2-3; possible D gene TRBD1, 6 bases. The V end lost 5 bases, the J end lost 2 bases, and 17 bases lay between the germline ends. CDR3 length equals 16 residues. Germline V gene lookup returns CDR1 SGHAT and CDR2 FQDESV (reference sequence). CDR3 sequence reads: CASSRRGRYPTDTQYF. In DNA, the CDR3 is TGTGCCAGCAGCCGCAGGGGTCGCTACCCCACAGATACGCAGTATTTT.

A word on this clonotype: A much larger clone differs from this one at a single base, so this may be a read error. This chain uses TRBV11-2 with TRBJ2-7, with 8 bases matching TRBD2. CDR1 is SGHAT and CDR2 is FQNNGV in the germline V gene. V trimming: 6 bases; J trimming: 4 bases; junction bases outside the gene matches: 11. CDR3 size: 15 residues. The CDR3 DNA is TGTGCCAGCAGGTCTACTAGCGGAAGTCCATACGAGCAGTACTTC. It encodes CASRSTSGSPYEQYF.

A word on this clonotype: A much larger clone differs by one base, so this may be a read error. The chain couples TRBV6-2 or TRBV6-3 to TRBJ2-3, with TRBD1 identical over 8 bases. This CDR3 has 16 amino acids. Germline-derived CDR1 and CDR2 are MNHEY and SVGEGT. CDR3 sequence reads: CASGYPDRGDPDTQYF. CDR3 DNA sequence: TGTGCCAGCGGTTACCCCGACAGGGGTGACCCAGATACGCAGTATTTT.

There are a few counts of this clonotype. The chain carries TRBV4-1 and TRBJ2-1; D may be TRBD2 (10 bases). Between the trimmed V and J ends, which lost 6 bases and 8 bases, there was a span of 26 bases. CDR3 length: 17 residues. CDR1 and CDR2 (germline): MGHRA, YSYEKL. The CDR3 protein is CASRQGALSGRFDEQFF. The CDR3 nucleotides are TGCGCCAGCAGACAGGGGGCCCTTAGCGGGAGGTTCGATGAGCAGTTCTTC.

CDR3 nucleotide sequence: TGTGCCATCGAGGGCTCTGGGGCCAACGTCCTGACTTTC. Translating gives CAIEGSGANVLTF. The genes are TRBV10-3 and TRBJ2-6; tentative D call: TRBD2 (5 bases). The CDR3 consists of 13 residues. The V and J ends lost 8 bases and 0 bases respectively, with 5 bases between them. Per the germline V gene, CDR1 is ENHRY and CDR2 is SYGVKD.

This clonotype has ten or more counts. This rearrangement joins TRBV6-2 or TRBV6-3 to TRBJ2-3; the D is unclear. The germline V gene has CDR1 MNHEY and CDR2 SVGEGT. This CDR3 has 12 amino acids. V lost 6 bases and J 7 bases, leaving 11 bases between the germline ends. CDR3 protein: CASSYGTHTQYF. The CDR3 DNA follows: TGTGCCAGCAGCTACGGAACACATACGCAGTATTTT.

This clonotype was found a few times. The rearrangement uses TRBV12-3 or TRBV12-4 and TRBJ2-5, with D maybe TRBD1 (7 bases). This CDR3 contains 14 residues. Trimming left V 6 bases short and J 5 bases short, with 16 bases between. The CDR3 protein is CASRGGQITETQYF. The CDR3 DNA reads as TGTGCCAGCAGGGGGGGACAGATCACGGAGACCCAGTACTTC.

The V and J genes are TRBV29-1 and TRBJ1-4, with D unresolved. The CDR3 runs to 12 residues. V lost 5 bases and J lost 2, with 6 bases in between. Germline lookup yields CDR1 SQVTM and CDR2 ANQGSEA. The CDR3 nucleotides are TGCAGCGTTCTCACGACTAATGAAAAACTGTTTTTT. Its translation: CSVLTTNEKLFF. Filled out from reference TRBV29-1 and TRBJ1-4, the complete variable domain reads SAVISQKPSRDICQRGTSLTIQCQVDSQVTMMFWYRQQPGQSLTLIATANQGSEATYESGFVIDKFPISRPNLTFSTLTVSNMSPEDSSIYLCSVLTTNEKLFFGSGTQLSVL.